This entry lists 29 T cell receptor beta chains sequenced from one sample in a study of blood T cell repertoires in COVID-19. Produced via immunoSEQ multiplex PCR; TCRdb's table is partial and in-frame only. Of tens of thousands of clones listed, about nine tenths are singletons. Sequences were obtained from peripheral blood. The source is a man older than 75 with acute or convalescent COVID-19.

The chain carries TRBV7-6 and TRBJ1-1, with 10 bases lining up with TRBD1. J was trimmed by 0 bases and V by 5 bases; bases with no gene match: 6. The CDR3 spans 16 residues. CDR1 and CDR2 from the germline V gene are SGHVS and FNYEAQ. CDR3: CASSPQDRGMNTEAFF. The CDR3 nucleotides read TGTGCCAGCAGCCCCCAGGACAGGGGGATGAACACTGAAGCTTTCTTT.

The chain carries TRBV6-4 and TRBJ2-7; D unclear. Per germline, CDR1 MRHNA and CDR2 SNTAGT. Trimming left V 6 bases short and J 0 bases short, with 9 bases between. The CDR3 is 13 residues long. This chain's CDR3 is CASSYRDSYEQYF. CDR3 sequence (DNA): TGTGCCAGCAGCTACCGCGACTCCTACGAGCAGTACTTC.

This chain joins TRBV11-2 and TRBJ2-3; D not resolved. The germline V gene encodes CDR1 SGHAT and CDR2 FQNNGV. Trimming left V 5 bases short and J 6 bases short, with 12 bases between. The length of the CDR3 is 13 residues. This CDR3 is CASSRTFSDTQYF. The CDR3 nucleotides are TGTGCCAGCAGCCGCACTTTCTCTGATACGCAGTATTTT.

V usage is TRBV18 and J usage is TRBJ1-3; 7 bases map to TRBD1. This CDR3 is 15 amino acids long. Trimming cost V 3 bases and J 4 bases; bases outside gene matches: 6. The germline V gene has CDR1 KGHSH and CDR2 LQKENI. For the CDR3, the DNA is TGTGCCAGCTCACCCCGACAGGGACCGGGAAACACCATATATTTT. Its translation is CASSPRQGPGNTIYF.

This chain connects TRBV28 to TRBJ2-3; TRBD2 might be the D (6 bases). This CDR3 contains 15 residues. Trimming stripped 3 bases from V and 3 bases from J, with 13 bases between. Germline V gene sequence: CDR1 MDHEN, CDR2 SYDVKM. The CDR3 region is CASSFPRGGTDTQYF. CDR3 DNA sequence: TGTGCCAGCAGTTTCCCCCGAGGAGGGACAGATACGCAGTATTTT. The full variable domain, rest sourced from reference TRBV28 and TRBJ2-3, is DVKVTQSSRYLVKRTGEKVFLECVQDMDHENMFWYRQDPGLGLRLIYFSYDVKMKEKGDIPEGYSVSREKKERFSLILESASTNQTSMYLCASSFPRGGTDTQYFGPGTRLTVL.

The chain combines TRBV9 with TRBJ2-5; D not certain. The germline V and J ends were trimmed by 4 bases and 3 bases, with 16 bases remaining between them. The CDR3 totals 15 residues. CDR1 and CDR2 (germline): SGDLS, YYNGEE. CDR3 region: CASSPGWATKETQYF. The DNA of the CDR3 is TGTGCCAGCAGCCCCGGTTGGGCAACGAAAGAGACCCAGTACTTC.

The CDR3 is CASSLGPSWTAGELFF. CDR3 nucleotides: TGTGCCAGCAGCTTAGGCCCATCGTGGACAGCCGGGGAGCTGTTTTTT. V gene TRBV13 combines with J gene TRBJ2-2, with D tentatively TRBD1 (6 bases). The ends were cut back, 0 bases at V and 6 bases at J, with 14 bases in the middle. Germline V gene sequence: CDR1 PRHDT, CDR2 FYEKMQ (reference sequence). The CDR3 loop spans 16 amino acids.

The chain joins TRBV6-1 to TRBJ1-6; D uncertain. V gave up 2 bases and J gave up 11 bases, with 7 bases separating them. Germline CDR1 MNHNS, CDR2 SASEGT. This CDR3 is 12 amino acids long. This CDR3 reads CASSEQHPPLHF. Here the CDR3 DNA reads TGTGCCAGCAGTGAACAACATCCACCCCTCCACTTT.

The V call is TRBV4-2, the J call TRBJ2-7; 11 bases are shared with TRBD2. The germline V gene encodes CDR1 LGHNA and CDR2 YNFKEQ. The CDR3 loop spans 17 amino acids. V shed 3 bases and J 3 bases; nucleotides not matched to a gene: 10. The CDR3 protein is CASSQVSGGELVYEQYF. The CDR3, as DNA: TGTGCCAGCAGCCAGGTTAGCGGGGGGGAACTGGTCTACGAGCAGTACTTC.

The chain carries TRBV30 and TRBJ2-3, with 7 bases aligning to TRBD1. With V trimmed by 3 bases and J by 0 bases, 9 bases remained unmatched. The germline CDR1 and CDR2 sequences are GTSNPN and SVGIG (reference sequence). The CDR3 loop spans 16 amino acids. As DNA, the CDR3 is TGTGCCTGGAGCGCGTGGGACAGACTTAGCACAGATACGCAGTATTTT. The encoded protein is CAWSAWDRLSTDTQYF.

This chain uses TRBV18 with TRBJ1-1, with 9 nucleotides matching TRBD1. The CDR3 is 15 amino acids. Germline assignment: CDR1 KGHSH and CDR2 LQKENI. The ends lost 2 bases at V and 2 bases at J; junction bases unmatched: 3. CDR3 DNA: TGTGCCAGCTCACCAGAGACAGGGGGAAACACTGAAGCTTTCTTT. Translation gives CASSPETGGNTEAFF.

The chain links TRBV15 to TRBJ1-2; no clear D. The V end lost 1 base, the J end lost 4 bases, and 10 bases lay between the germline ends. Germline-derived CDR1 and CDR2 are LNHNV and YYDKDF (reference sequence). CDR3 size: 14 residues. The CDR3 DNA is TGTGCCACCAGCAGAGGTGGAGACGGCTATGGCTACACCTTC. Protein sequence: CATSRGGDGYGYTF.

J is TRBJ2-1 and V is TRBV6-5, with TRBD2 matching over 10 bases. The trim removed 6 bases at V and 10 bases at J, leaving 6 bases unmatched. The germline CDR1 and CDR2 sequences are MNHEY and SVGAGI. The CDR3 sequence is 13 residues long. Written as DNA, the CDR3 is TGTGCCAGCAGCTTACAGACTAGCGGGGAGCAGTTCTTC. It is translated as CASSLQTSGEQFF.

This chain links TRBV5-8 with TRBJ2-7, with 7 bases identical to TRBD1. V shed 4 bases and J 3 bases; nucleotides not matched to a gene: 13. CDR3 length: 16 amino acids. Germline-derived CDR1 and CDR2 are SGHTS and YDEGEE. The chain's CDR3 is CASSKTGTEILYEQYF. The CDR3 region has the DNA TGTGCCAGCAGCAAAACCGGGACAGAGATCCTCTACGAGCAGTACTTC.

CDR3 loop: CASSLAGGFETQYF. DNA of the CDR3: TGTGCCAGCAGTCTAGCGGGGGGTTTTGAGACCCAGTACTTC. V and J are TRBV2 and TRBJ2-5, with TRBD2 matching over 11 bases. Germline V gene data show CDR1 as SNHLY and CDR2 as FYNNEI. Trimming at V came to 5 bases and at J to 5 bases, leaving 4 bases not matched to a gene. This CDR3 has 14 residues.

Points on this clone: Other DNA sequences in this sample translate to the same CDR3. The chain is built from TRBV7-2 and TRBJ1-4, with 8 nucleotides matching TRBD1. The CDR3 is made up of 14 amino acids. Looked up from germline, CDR1 is SGHTA and CDR2 is FQGNSA. After removal of 5 bases from V and 4 bases from J, the junction contained 3 bases not matched to a gene. This CDR3 reads CASSRDRGNEKLFF. The CDR3, as DNA: TGTGCCAGCAGCCGTGACAGGGGTAATGAAAAACTGTTTTTT.

The chain is built from TRBV30 and TRBJ2-3; 7 positions agree with TRBD2. This CDR3 is 14 amino acids long. Germline V lookup: CDR1 GTSNPN, CDR2 SVGIG (reference sequence). V dropped 3 bases and J dropped 0; count of bases not matched to a gene: 3. DNA for the CDR3: TGTGCCTGGAGGTGGGGGGGTAGCACAGATACGCAGTATTTT. Protein product: CAWRWGGSTDTQYF.

This chain connects TRBV5-1 to TRBJ2-7; 8 nucleotides align to TRBD1. The junction had 12 bases not matched to a gene; V was cut back by 1 base and J by 9 bases. The germline V gene has CDR1 SGHRS and CDR2 YFSETQ. The length of the CDR3 is 15 residues. CDR3 amino acids: CASSLRAQGETGQYF. CDR3 sequence (DNA): TGCGCCAGCAGCTTGAGGGCACAGGGGGAAACAGGGCAGTACTTC.

The chain joins TRBV11-2 to TRBJ1-1, with TRBD1 as a possible D gene (5 bases). This CDR3 region has 16 residues. With 0 bases removed from V and 0 bases from J, the gap between germline ends came to 11 bases. The germline V gene encodes CDR1 SGHAT and CDR2 FQNNGV. CDR3 residues: CASSLDSGQMNTEAFF. The CDR3 DNA sequence: TGTGCCAGCAGCTTAGATTCAGGACAAATGAACACTGAAGCTTTCTTT. Supplemented by reference TRBV11-2 and TRBJ1-1, the full variable domain reads EAGVAQSPRYKIIEKRQSVAFWCNPISGHATLYWYQQILGQGPKLLIQFQNNGVVDDSQLPKDRFSAERLKGVDSTLKIQPAKLEDSAVYLCASSLDSGQMNTEAFFGQGTRLTVV.

The rearrangement joins TRBV19 to TRBJ2-3, with 10 bases aligning to TRBD2. After removal of 3 bases from V and 1 base from J, the junction contained 4 bases not matched to a gene. CDR3 length equals 16 residues. Germline V gives CDR1 LNHDA, CDR2 SQIVND (reference sequence). CDR3 in DNA: TGTGCCAGTAGTATTCAGCGGGGGGGCGGCACAGATACGCAGTATTTT. This encodes CASSIQRGGGTDTQYF.

The chain has TRBV24-1 and TRBJ1-5, with D perhaps matching TRBD1 (6 bases). V lost 3 bases, J lost 6 bases, and 11 bases lay in between. This CDR3 has 14 residues. CDR1 and CDR2 (germline): KGHDR, SFDVKD. The CDR3: CATSDSRGLQPQHF. The CDR3, as DNA: TGTGCCACCAGTGATAGCAGGGGTCTTCAGCCCCAGCATTTT.

The V call is TRBV30, the J call TRBJ2-2; D is ambiguous. This CDR3 has 15 amino acids. CDR1 is GTSNPN, CDR2 SVGIG, per germline (reference sequence). Trimming removed 4 bases from V and 6 bases from J, with 18 bases in between. The CDR3 sequence: CAWTVFLSSAGELFF. The CDR3 nucleotides read TGTGCCTGGACCGTATTCCTTTCATCGGCCGGGGAGCTGTTTTTT.

The CDR3 DNA is TGTGCCAGCAGTGGAGAGAACACTGAAGCTTTCTTT. Translating gives CASSGENTEAFF. The J gene is TRBJ1-1, the V gene TRBV2; D gene unclear. The CDR3 runs to 12 residues. The V end lost 4 bases, the J end lost 1 base, and 4 bases lay between the germline ends. Germline CDR1 reads SNHLY; CDR2 reads FYNNEI.

A single count supports this clone. V usage is TRBV5-1 and J usage is TRBJ2-1; possibly TRBD1 for D (6 bases). Germline CDR1 is SGHRS and CDR2 is YFSETQ. This CDR3 region has 15 residues. Deletions cut 4 bases from V and 0 bases from J, with 11 bases between. CDR3 sequence: CASSLVQGSYNEQFF. The CDR3 nucleotides read TGCGCCAGCAGCCTAGTACAGGGCTCCTACAATGAGCAGTTCTTC.

This chain links TRBV11-2 with TRBJ1-3; maybe TRBD1 (6 bases). V was cut by 1 base and J by 0 bases, with 13 bases left in between. This CDR3 is 17 amino acids long. Germline V gene sequence: CDR1 SGHAT, CDR2 FQNNGV. In DNA, the CDR3 is TGTGCCAGCAGCTTAGCCGGACAGTCTCCCTCTGGAAACACCATATATTTT. Its translation is CASSLAGQSPSGNTIYF.

The V call is TRBV7-3, the J call TRBJ2-3, with D maybe TRBD2 (6 bases). CDR3 length equals 15 residues. The V end lost 5 bases, the J end lost 0 bases, and 12 bases lay between the germline ends. Germline V gene sequence: CDR1 SGHTA, CDR2 FQGTGA. Written as DNA, the CDR3 is TGTGCCAGCAGCCAGGGACTTTCGAGCACAGATACGCAGTATTTT. Protein product: CASSQGLSSTDTQYF.

This clone was seen more than once but under ten times. The chain joins TRBV2 to TRBJ1-1; TRBD1 is a possible D gene (6 bases). Trimming shortened V by 4 bases and J by 4 bases, and 10 bases separated the two germline ends. The germline V gene has CDR1 SNHLY and CDR2 FYNNEI. The CDR3 has 13 amino acids. Here the CDR3 DNA reads TGTGCCAGCAGTGGACAGGACGGCACTGAAGCTTTCTTT. Amino acids: CASSGQDGTEAFF.

The chain combines TRBV19 with TRBJ1-6; TRBD1 matches at 7 bases. CDR1 and CDR2 (germline): LNHDA, SQIVND (reference sequence). With V trimmed by 5 bases and J by 6 bases, 10 bases remained unmatched. This CDR3 region has 16 residues. CDR3 nucleotides: TGTGCCAGTAGTTCTCAACAGGGGAGAGGTAATTCACCCCTCCACTTT. It encodes CASSSQQGRGNSPLHF.

The rearrangement links TRBV3-1 (or the pseudogene TRBV3-2) to TRBJ2-7, with TRBD2 matching over 7 bases. J was trimmed by 5 bases and V by 11 bases; bases with no gene match: 9. This CDR3 comprises 12 residues. Germline CDR1 is LGHDT and CDR2 is YNNKEL (reference sequence). The CDR3 DNA sequence: TGTGCCTCTTGGGAGGGGCCGGACGAGCAGTACTTC. Translation gives CASWEGPDEQYF.